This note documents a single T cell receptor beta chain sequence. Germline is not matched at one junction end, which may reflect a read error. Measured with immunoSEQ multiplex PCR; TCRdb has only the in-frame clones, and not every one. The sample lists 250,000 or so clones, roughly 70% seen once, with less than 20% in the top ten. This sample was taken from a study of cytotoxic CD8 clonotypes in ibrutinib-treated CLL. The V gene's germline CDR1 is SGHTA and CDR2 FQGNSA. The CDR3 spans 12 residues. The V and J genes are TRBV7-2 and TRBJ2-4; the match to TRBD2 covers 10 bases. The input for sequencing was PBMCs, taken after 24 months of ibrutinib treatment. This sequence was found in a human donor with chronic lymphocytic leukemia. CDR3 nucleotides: TGTGCCAGCAGCTTGCCCCTAGCGGGAGTACGCTTC. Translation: CASSLPLAGVRF. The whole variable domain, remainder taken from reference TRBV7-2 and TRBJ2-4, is GAGVSQSPSNKVTEKGKDVELRCDPISGHTALYWYRQSLGQGLEFLIYFQGNSAPDKSGLPSDRFSAERTGGSVSTLTIQRTQQEDSAVYLCASSLPLAGVRFGAGTRLSVL.